This entry lists 30 T cell receptor beta chains sequenced from one sample in a study of blood T cell repertoires in COVID-19. The method was immunoSEQ multiplex PCR; TCRdb's version includes in-frame clones alone and lacks a portion of them. The sample holds 64,000 or so clones, about 86% seen once. Input material: peripheral blood. The receptors derive from a middle-aged man with acute or convalescent COVID-19.

This rearrangement joins TRBV2 to TRBJ2-2, with D tentatively TRBD2 (6 bases). Germline V CDR1 and CDR2: SNHLY, FYNNEI. The CDR3 spans 14 residues. The germline V and J ends were trimmed by 2 bases and 9 bases, with 13 bases remaining between them. CDR3 sequence reads: CASSEMGEARELFF. The DNA for the CDR3 is TGTGCCAGCAGTGAAATGGGGGAGGCTAGGGAGCTGTTTTTT.

The chain is built from TRBV19 and TRBJ1-1; maybe TRBD1 (5 bases). The CDR3 sequence is 14 residues long. V lost 7 bases, J lost 4 bases, and 16 bases lay in between. The germline gives CDR1 LNHDA, CDR2 SQIVND (reference sequence). CDR3 protein: CASTSLGEVTEAFF. In DNA, the CDR3 is TGTGCCAGTACCTCCCTAGGGGAGGTCACTGAAGCTTTCTTT.

The chain recombines TRBV30 with TRBJ2-6, with D maybe TRBD1 (6 bases). The germline V and J ends were trimmed by 3 bases and 2 bases, with 11 bases remaining between them. CDR3 length: 15 amino acids. Germline V gives CDR1 GTSNPN, CDR2 SVGIG (reference sequence). The CDR3 region has the DNA TGTGCCTGGAGAGCAGGGGCTGCTGGGGCCAACGTCCTGACTTTC. Translated: CAWRAGAAGANVLTF.

The V call is TRBV20-1, the J call TRBJ1-2; D ambiguous. V lost 5 bases, J lost 4 bases, and 8 bases lay in between. This CDR3 is built from 11 residues. Per germline, CDR1 DFQATT and CDR2 SNEGSKA (reference sequence). For the CDR3, the DNA is TGCAGTGCTGAGCGGGGCTATGGCTACACCTTC. As protein: CSAERGYGYTF.

The genes are TRBV11-3 and TRBJ1-2; 7 bases are a match to TRBD1. Germline V CDR1 and CDR2: SGHNT, YENEEA. The J segment lost 6 bases and the V segment lost 4 bases, leaving 11 bases of the junction unmatched. The CDR3 loop spans 15 amino acids. CDR3 sequence reads: CASSSNLHRGDGYTF. CDR3 DNA: TGTGCCAGCAGCTCAAACCTCCACAGGGGAGATGGCTACACCTTC.

This sequence joins TRBV5-6 and TRBJ2-5; a weak D match, TRBD1 (5 bases). CDR3 length equals 12 residues. Trimming took off 1 base at V and 8 bases at J, with 9 bases between the two ends. Per germline, CDR1 SGHDT and CDR2 YYEEEE. CDR3 protein: CASSLKTVTQYF. The CDR3 DNA sequence: TGTGCCAGCAGCTTGAAGACAGTCACCCAGTACTTC.

V and J are TRBV7-6 and TRBJ1-1; perhaps TRBD1 as D (5 bases). The V end lost 1 base, the J end lost 0 bases, and 15 bases lay between the germline ends. The CDR3 length is 17 residues. Germline loops: CDR1 SGHVS, CDR2 FNYEAQ. The CDR3 sequence is CASSLEAGLAMNTEAFF. The CDR3 DNA sequence: TGTGCCAGCAGCTTAGAAGCGGGACTAGCCATGAACACTGAAGCTTTCTTT.

The V and J genes are TRBV7-3 and TRBJ1-2; 7 bases are shared with TRBD1. CDR1 is SGHTA, CDR2 FQGTGA, per germline. This CDR3 is built from 15 residues. V gave up 5 bases and J gave up 5 bases; unmatched junction bases: 11. CDR3 sequence (DNA): TGTGCCAGCAGCCCACAGGGGACCCTTAGTTATGGCTACACCTTC. It specifies CASSPQGTLSYGYTF.

This chain links TRBV6-6 with TRBJ1-5; 8 nucleotides agree with TRBD1. V shed 5 bases, J shed 6 bases, and the junction held 9 bases outside the gene matches. The CDR3 sequence is 15 residues long. Per the germline V gene, CDR1 is MNHNY and CDR2 is SVGAGI (reference sequence). The CDR3 here is CASSPTGGRSQPQHF. DNA of the CDR3: TGTGCCAGCAGTCCCACAGGGGGGCGATCTCAGCCCCAGCATTTT.

The CDR3 DNA is TGTGCCTGGAGTGTACATCTGGGAGAAGCCAAAAACATTCAGTACTTC. Protein: CAWSVHLGEAKNIQYF. The chain recombines TRBV30 with TRBJ2-4; tentative D call: TRBD2 (5 bases). The CDR3 length is 16 residues. V lost 0 bases to trimming and J lost 0 bases, with 12 bases between them. Germline V CDR1 and CDR2: GTSNPN, SVGIG (reference sequence).

The rearrangement joins TRBV29-1 to TRBJ1-2, with 7 positions matching TRBD1. V lost 1 base, J lost 4 bases, and 9 bases stayed unmatched. The CDR3 contains 15 residues. Germline CDR1 is SQVTM and CDR2 is ANQGSEA. CDR3 sequence reads: CSVEVSTGNLYGYTF. The CDR3 nucleotides are TGCAGCGTTGAAGTATCGACAGGGAACCTCTATGGCTACACCTTC.

The genes are TRBV5-5 and TRBJ1-4; D gene unclear. The CDR3 contains 16 residues. Germline values: CDR1 SGHKS, CDR2 YYEKEE (reference sequence). Trimming left V 4 bases short and J 2 bases short, with 15 bases between. CDR3 residues: CASSPFDGATNEKLFF. CDR3 bases: TGTGCCAGCAGCCCTTTCGACGGAGCGACTAATGAAAAACTGTTTTTT.

DNA for the CDR3: TGTGCCAGCAGATTAGGACAGGGGAGCAATTCACCCCTCCACTTT. Its protein is CASRLGQGSNSPLHF. V is TRBV6-5 and J is TRBJ1-6, with 9 bases identical to TRBD1. V lost 6 bases to trimming and J lost 7 bases; unmatched junction nucleotides: 7. The CDR3 contains 15 residues. Looked up from germline, CDR1 is MNHEY and CDR2 is SVGAGI.

J is TRBJ1-2 and V is TRBV2; D is unresolved. Per the germline V gene, CDR1 is SNHLY and CDR2 is FYNNEI. Trimming stripped 8 bases from V and 1 base from J, with 14 bases between. The CDR3 spans 14 residues. CDR3 DNA: TGTGCCAGCGAGTCCATTTACCATAACTATGGCTACACCTTC. As protein: CASESIYHNYGYTF.

The rearrangement links TRBV5-1 to TRBJ1-2, with 7 bases fitting TRBD1. The germline gives CDR1 SGHRS, CDR2 YFSETQ. After removal of 4 bases from V and 10 bases from J, the junction contained 16 bases not matched to a gene. This CDR3 has 15 amino acids. As DNA, the CDR3 is TGCGCCAGCAGCCTTAAGACAGGGCCGAGCAAGGACTACACCTTC. This gives the protein CASSLKTGPSKDYTF.

The chain uses TRBV7-8 and TRBJ2-3, with 9 positions matching TRBD2. Per germline, CDR1 SGHVS and CDR2 FQNEAQ. The CDR3 runs 17 residues. Trimming took 2 bases from V and 1 from J; bases not matched to a gene: 7. CDR3 DNA: TGTGCCAGCAGCTTAATGGGGGCTAGCGGGGGCACAGATACGCAGTATTTT. This sequence encodes CASSLMGASGGTDTQYF.

The chain carries TRBV5-1 and TRBJ2-5; TRBD2 is a possible D gene (6 bases). CDR3 length equals 14 residues. From germline, CDR1 is SGHRS and CDR2 YFSETQ. Trimming cost V 0 bases and J 5 bases, with 11 bases left between them. The CDR3 DNA follows: TGCGCCAGCAGCTTGGACTATGCGGGGGAGACCCAGTACTTC. Protein product: CASSLDYAGETQYF.

The CDR3 sequence: CASSPRQGGNTEAFF. CDR3 sequence (DNA): TGTGCCAGCAGCCCACGACAGGGAGGGAACACTGAAGCTTTCTTT. This chain connects TRBV11-1 to TRBJ1-1; 7 bases fit TRBD1. CDR1 and CDR2 from the germline V gene are SGHAT and FQDESV (reference sequence). Germline trimming cut 5 bases from V and 1 base from J; bases unmatched to any gene: 7. This CDR3 is 15 amino acids long.

The genes are TRBV20-1 and TRBJ2-1; TRBD1 is a possible D gene (5 bases). CDR1 DFQATT and CDR2 SNEGSKA come from the germline V gene (reference sequence). The CDR3 is made up of 11 amino acids. The CDR3 here is CRIDSYNEQFF. In nucleotides, the CDR3 is TGCAGGATAGACAGTTACAATGAGCAGTTCTTC.

CDR3 in DNA: TGTGCCTGGAGTAGAGGGCTTAACACTGAAGCTTTCTTT. Encoded protein: CAWSRGLNTEAFF. V usage is TRBV30 and J usage is TRBJ1-1; D gene ambiguous. Germline loops: CDR1 GTSNPN, CDR2 SVGIG (reference sequence). With 2 bases removed from V and 2 bases from J, the gap between germline ends came to 9 bases. The CDR3 runs 13 residues.

The V and J genes are TRBV2 and TRBJ1-1; no reliable D call. The CDR3 runs to 15 residues. Trimming shortened V by 5 bases and J by 0 bases, and 13 bases separated the two germline ends. The V gene's germline CDR1 is SNHLY and CDR2 FYNNEI. Written as DNA, the CDR3 is TGTGCCAGCAGTCCCTTTGGCGGTATGAACACTGAAGCTTTCTTT. This codes for CASSPFGGMNTEAFF. The full variable domain, rest sourced from reference TRBV2 and TRBJ1-1, is EPEVTQTPSHQVTQMGQEVILRCVPISNHLYFYWYRQILGQKVEFLVSFYNNEISEKSEIFDDQFSVERPDGSNFTLKIRSTKLEDSAMYFCASSPFGGMNTEAFFGQGTRLTVV.

The gene calls are TRBV7-3 and TRBJ2-2; 8 bases map to TRBD2. J was trimmed by 4 bases and V by 5 bases; bases with no gene match: 3. Germline V gene sequence: CDR1 SGHTA, CDR2 FQGTGA. This CDR3 is built from 14 residues. Here the CDR3 reads CASSRGGSTGELFF. Here the CDR3 DNA reads TGTGCCAGCAGCCGCGGGGGGTCCACCGGGGAGCTGTTTTTT.

This rearrangement joins TRBV4-2 to TRBJ1-2; maybe TRBD1 (6 bases). Per germline, CDR1 LGHNA and CDR2 YNFKEQ. This CDR3 region has 16 residues. V shed 0 bases and J shed 7 bases, with 18 bases lying between them. CDR3 coding DNA: TGTGCCAGCAGCCAAGATGGGCAGGGGTCTAGGCGTGGCTACACCTTC. Translation: CASSQDGQGSRRGYTF.

Details on this clone: This specimen includes other DNA sequences encoding the same CDR3. V gene TRBV11-3 combines with J gene TRBJ1-3, with D unresolved. Germline V gene data show CDR1 as SGHNT and CDR2 as YENEEA. The CDR3 covers 13 residues. V was shortened by 6 bases and J by 0 bases, with 6 bases between the two germline ends. CDR3 coding DNA: TGTGCCAGCAGTCCTTACTCTGGAAACACCATATATTTT. Encoded protein: CASSPYSGNTIYF.

This sequence joins TRBV5-6 and TRBJ2-7; the D is unclear. The CDR3 runs 14 residues. Per germline, CDR1 SGHDT and CDR2 YYEEEE. V shed 0 bases and J shed 3 bases, with 10 bases lying between them. The CDR3 sequence: CASSLGPSRYEQYF. CDR3 DNA sequence: TGTGCCAGCAGCTTGGGCCCAAGCCGCTACGAGCAGTACTTC.

The CDR3 nucleotides read TGTGCCAGTCACAGGGGGGACTCTGGAAACACCATATATTTT. Protein: CASHRGDSGNTIYF. The chain employs TRBV2 and TRBJ1-3, with 8 bases identical to TRBD1. With V trimmed by 9 bases and J by 0 bases, 4 bases remained unmatched. The CDR3 runs 14 residues. The germline CDR1 and CDR2 sequences are SNHLY and FYNNEI.

This clone was recorded only once. This chain's CDR3 is CASSFRGPEAFF. In DNA, the CDR3 is TGTGCCAGCAGCTTTAGGGGCCCCGAAGCTTTCTTT. The chain links TRBV11-3 to TRBJ1-1, with D maybe TRBD1 (5 bases). V was trimmed by 3 bases and J by 8 bases, leaving 10 bases between them. The CDR3 is 12 amino acids. Germline assignment: CDR1 SGHNT and CDR2 YENEEA.

The CDR3 loop is CASSLWGGNEQYF. The DNA of the CDR3 is TGTGCCAGCAGTTTATGGGGGGGCAACGAGCAGTACTTC. This rearrangement joins TRBV12-3 or TRBV12-4 to TRBJ2-7; D perhaps matches TRBD2 (7 bases). Trimming shortened V by 2 bases and J by 5 bases, and 10 bases separated the two germline ends. The CDR3 covers 13 residues.

In DNA, the CDR3 is TGCGCCAGCAGCCTGAGTGGACAGGGCCGCGTTGAGGCTTTCTTT. It translates to CASSLSGQGRVEAFF. The chain has TRBV5-1 and TRBJ1-1, with 8 bases that match TRBD1. Losses at the gene ends were 4 bases for V and 11 bases for J; bases not matched to a gene: 16. From germline, CDR1 is SGHRS and CDR2 YFSETQ. The CDR3 has 15 residues.

The chain carries TRBV5-4 and TRBJ2-1, with 7 positions matching TRBD2. The CDR3 spans 15 residues. Germline V gene lookup returns CDR1 SGHNT and CDR2 YYREEE (reference sequence). V was pared by 3 bases and J by 0 bases, with 3 bases of the junction left unmatched. CDR3 amino acids: CASSSSGSSYNEQFF. The CDR3 DNA sequence: TGTGCCAGCAGCTCTAGCGGCAGCTCCTACAATGAGCAGTTCTTC.